This T cell receptor (beta chain) was sequenced for a study of cytomegalovirus exposure and HLA in healthy donors. Study summary: Caucasian-associated ancestry cluster membership applied to about four fifths of around 400 genotyped donors.

About this clone: Its target is unknown.

Study findings and constraints: Sequences of the TCR beta chain were said to predict the HLA-A and HLA-B alleles of most subjects accurately. Among TCR beta chains, those listed as cytomegalovirus-associated numbered some 170. Several of the most significant clusters were apparently associated with common viral pathogens in a later analysis.

Vbeta (60) and Jbeta (13) primers were used in the PCR. Assay: immunoSEQ multiplex PCR; the TCRdb copy retains only in-frame clones and omits some. The table lists approximately 170,000 clones, roughly 84% of them singletons, with approximately 1.6% in the top ten. The CDR3 totals 16 residues. Trimming took 2 bases from V and 5 from J; bases not matched to a gene: 6. Per the germline V gene, CDR1 is SGHTA and CDR2 is FQGTGA. The source material was PBMCs. The receptor was isolated from a male donor in good health and CMV-seronegative. The J gene is TRBJ1-3, the V gene TRBV7-3; 10 bases agree with TRBD1. CDR3 in DNA: TGTGCCAGCAGCTTATACGGGACAGGGGCTAGAAACACCATATATTTT. It yields the protein CASSLYGTGARNTIYF. The full variable domain, rest sourced from reference TRBV7-3 and TRBJ1-3, is GAGVSQTPSNKVTEKGKYVELRCDPISGHTALYWYRQSLGQGPEFLIYFQGTGAADDSGLPNDRFFAVRPEGSVSTLKIQRTERGDSAVYLCASSLYGTGARNTIYFGEGSWLTVV.